These 27 T cell receptor beta chains share one sample of origin, sequenced in a study of blood T cell repertoires in COVID-19. Sequencing used immunoSEQ multiplex PCR; TCRdb keeps in-frame clones, though not all of them. The sample shows hundreds of thousands of clones, 70% to 90% of them seen only once. Material: PBMCs or T cells enriched from blood (not recorded which). The source of these receptors is a woman aged 45-59 years in a cohort exposed to, infected with or recovered from COVID-19 (not recorded which).

The chain couples TRBV3-1 (or the pseudogene TRBV3-2) to TRBJ2-7, with 7 bases fitting TRBD1. The ends lost 5 bases at V and 2 bases at J; junction bases unmatched: 9. Germline V gives CDR1 LGHDT, CDR2 YNNKEL (reference sequence). The CDR3 loop spans 15 amino acids. CDR3 sequence (DNA): TGTGCCAGCAGCTTACAACTCGGGACAGCCTACGAGCAGTACTTC. Amino acids: CASSLQLGTAYEQYF.

V and J are TRBV5-1 and TRBJ1-6; D remains ambiguous. Germline V CDR1 and CDR2: SGHRS, YFSETQ. The germline V and J ends were trimmed by 4 bases and 2 bases, with 19 bases remaining between them. CDR3 length: 18 residues. The CDR3: CASSRGNRTPAYNSPLHF. In nucleotides, the CDR3 is TGCGCCAGCAGCCGGGGAAATAGAACCCCCGCCTATAATTCACCCCTCCACTTT.

The rearrangement links TRBV9 to TRBJ1-4; tentatively, D is TRBD1 (6 bases). Trimming pared 0 bases from V and 5 bases from J, leaving 8 bases between. CDR1 is SGDLS and CDR2 is YYNGEE in the germline V gene. The CDR3 sequence is 14 residues long. For the CDR3, the DNA is TGTGCCAGCAGCGTAGGGGACAAGAATGAAAAACTGTTTTTT. It translates to CASSVGDKNEKLFF.

The gene calls are TRBV5-6 and TRBJ1-2; D not certain. The germline V and J ends were trimmed by 0 bases and 6 bases, with 18 bases remaining between them. CDR1 and CDR2 (germline): SGHDT, YYEEEE. This CDR3 has 16 residues. CDR3 residues: CASSLDSWQIEDGYTF. In nucleotides, the CDR3 is TGTGCCAGCAGCTTGGATTCCTGGCAGATTGAAGATGGCTACACCTTC.

This clone was detected a few times. The chain couples TRBV19 to TRBJ1-5; 8 positions agree with TRBD1. Trimming took 5 bases from V and 4 from J; bases not matched to a gene: 4. Germline loops: CDR1 LNHDA, CDR2 SQIVND (reference sequence). The CDR3 runs to 14 residues. The CDR3 bases are TGTGCCAGTAGTCAGCAGGGGGCAAATCAGCCCCAGCATTTT. Protein sequence: CASSQQGANQPQHF.

The chain links TRBV21-1 to TRBJ2-1; the table's D call of TRBD1 was not tested on the DNA. TRBV21-1 is given as a pseudogene. The CDR3 loop spans 16 amino acids. The CDR3 DNA sequence: TGTGCCAGCAGCACCTTACCGGGACAACCTCTCAGTGAGCAGTTCTTC. Translating it yields CASSTLPGQPLSEQFF.

The chain combines TRBV9 with TRBJ1-5; tentatively, D is TRBD1 (6 bases). Per the germline V gene, CDR1 is SGDLS and CDR2 is YYNGEE. Trimming left V 2 bases short and J 3 bases short, with 12 bases between. The CDR3 sequence is 15 residues long. The CDR3 coding sequence is TGTGCCAGCAGCGTTGCAGGGGATACCAATCAGCCCCAGCATTTT. This gives the protein CASSVAGDTNQPQHF.

The rearrangement joins TRBV7-3 to TRBJ2-2; 9 nucleotides align to TRBD1. Trimming cost V 6 bases and J 5 bases; bases outside gene matches: 7. There are 15 residues in the CDR3. In germline, CDR1 is SGHTA, CDR2 FQGTGA. CDR3 sequence reads: CASRTGTGRTGELFF. The CDR3 bases are TGTGCCAGCAGGACCGGGACAGGGAGGACCGGGGAGCTGTTTTTT.

J is TRBJ1-3 and V is TRBV6-5; possible D gene TRBD1, 5 bases. This CDR3 contains 14 residues. Trimming left V 8 bases short and J 4 bases short, with 15 bases between. Germline assignment: CDR1 MNHEY and CDR2 SVGAGI. The CDR3 spells CASVRQGSGNTIYF. The CDR3 coding sequence is TGTGCCAGCGTACGCCAGGGATCCGGAAACACCATATATTTT.

The CDR3 region has the DNA TGTGCCACCATGGTGGCAGGGAACACTGAAGCTTTCTTT. Translating gives CATMVAGNTEAFF. The chain uses TRBV10-3 and TRBJ1-1; D remains unclear. The ends were cut back, 10 bases at V and 1 base at J, with 13 bases in the middle. The germline V gene encodes CDR1 ENHRY and CDR2 SYGVKD. There are 13 residues in the CDR3.

The V call is TRBV5-6, the J call TRBJ2-5, with D perhaps matching TRBD2 (5 bases). The CDR3 totals 15 residues. V was cut by 2 bases and J by 4 bases, with 15 bases left in between. Germline V gene data show CDR1 as SGHDT and CDR2 as YYEEEE. CDR3 residues: CASSLGSRTRETQYF. CDR3 DNA sequence: TGTGCCAGCAGCTTAGGGTCCCGGACTCGAGAGACCCAGTACTTC.

This clone was counted a single time. The rearrangement links TRBV3-1 (or the pseudogene TRBV3-2) to TRBJ2-3; TRBD1 might be the D (5 bases). The V end lost 0 bases, the J end lost 7 bases, and 14 bases lay between the germline ends. CDR1 and CDR2 from the germline V gene are LGHDT and YNNKEL (reference sequence). CDR3 size: 15 residues. The CDR3 region has the DNA TGTGCCAGCAGCCAAGATAAGGGGTCACAGAATACGCAGTATTTT. Its protein is CASSQDKGSQNTQYF.

The chain recombines TRBV5-1 with TRBJ2-1; D remains ambiguous. Germline CDR1 reads SGHRS; CDR2 reads YFSETQ. Trimming left V 4 bases short and J 5 bases short, with 16 bases between. The CDR3 has 15 amino acids. This chain's CDR3 is CASSPEPVGDNEQFF. CDR3 in DNA: TGCGCCAGCAGCCCGGAACCCGTAGGAGACAATGAGCAGTTCTTC.

The V call is TRBV7-2, the J call TRBJ2-7; D perhaps matches TRBD1 (5 bases). CDR3 length equals 14 residues. V was pared by 5 bases and J by 1 base, with 12 bases between. CDR1 is SGHTA, CDR2 FQGNSA, per germline. This CDR3 is CASSIIRDSYEQYF. As DNA, the CDR3 is TGTGCCAGCAGCATTATCAGGGATTCCTACGAGCAGTACTTC.

J is TRBJ2-2 and V is TRBV7-6, with a possible D match to TRBD1 (5 bases). V was cut by 3 bases and J by 4 bases, with 12 bases left in between. Per germline, CDR1 SGHVS and CDR2 FNYEAQ. This CDR3 comprises 15 residues. The CDR3 bases are TGTGCCAGCAGCTTCCAGGGTGCCGGCACCGGGGAGCTGTTTTTT. Its protein product is CASSFQGAGTGELFF. The full variable domain, with the rest looked up from reference TRBV7-6 and TRBJ2-2, is GAGVSQSPRYKVTKRGQDVALRCDPISGHVSLYWYRQALGQGPEFLTYFNYEAQQDKSGLPNDRFSAERPEGSISTLTIQRTEQRDSAMYRCASSFQGAGTGELFFGEGSRLTVL.

This clone was found a few times. The chain links TRBV5-1 to TRBJ2-2; unclear D gene. CDR1 is SGHRS, CDR2 YFSETQ, per germline. This CDR3 spans 15 amino acids. Trimming pared 0 bases from V and 2 bases from J, leaving 8 bases between. The CDR3 nucleotides read TGCGCCAGCAGCTTGGCAGGCCGAAACACCGGGGAGCTGTTTTTT. This translates into CASSLAGRNTGELFF.

This clone was found once. The chain uses TRBV3-1 (or the pseudogene TRBV3-2) and TRBJ1-2, with 9 bases identical to TRBD1. The V gene's germline CDR1 is LGHDT and CDR2 YNNKEL (reference sequence). This CDR3 spans 15 amino acids. Losses at the gene ends were 0 bases for V and 3 bases for J; bases not matched to a gene: 2. The DNA for the CDR3 is TGTGCCAGCAGCCAAGAAACAGGGGGCGACTATGGCTACACCTTC. Amino acids: CASSQETGGDYGYTF.

The genes are TRBV5-6 and TRBJ2-5, with 7 bases aligning to TRBD2. Losses at the gene ends were 4 bases for V and 2 bases for J; bases not matched to a gene: 5. The CDR3 extends over 14 amino acids. CDR1 SGHDT and CDR2 YYEEEE come from the germline V gene. For the CDR3, the DNA is TGTGCCAGCAGCCTCGGACTAGAACAAGAGACCCAGTACTTC. It yields the protein CASSLGLEQETQYF.

Here the CDR3 reads CASSPHEPDRAETQYF. The CDR3 DNA reads TGTGCCAGCAGCCCCCACGAACCCGACAGGGCAGAGACCCAGTACTTC. V gene TRBV6-6 combines with J gene TRBJ2-5, with 7 bases that match TRBD1. CDR3 size: 16 residues. Trimming removed 6 bases from V and 4 bases from J; junction bases left unmatched: 14. Germline V gene sequence: CDR1 MNHNY, CDR2 SVGAGI (reference sequence).

The rearrangement joins TRBV9 to TRBJ1-2, with TRBD1 matching over 8 bases. The CDR3 extends over 15 amino acids. Per the germline V gene, CDR1 is SGDLS and CDR2 is YYNGEE. Germline trimming cut 3 bases from V and 4 bases from J; bases unmatched to any gene: 8. CDR3 in amino acids: CASSASGTGLYGYTF. DNA for the CDR3: TGTGCCAGCAGCGCCTCCGGGACAGGCCTCTATGGCTACACCTTC.

The chain has TRBV11-2 and TRBJ1-6; a possible D gene is TRBD1 (6 bases). The V end lost 5 bases, the J end lost 0 bases, and 8 bases lay between the germline ends. This CDR3 region has 15 residues. The germline V gene has CDR1 SGHAT and CDR2 FQNNGV. CDR3 region: CASSQDSSYNSPLHF. The CDR3 region has the DNA TGTGCCAGCAGCCAGGACAGCTCCTATAATTCACCCCTCCACTTT.

The chain combines TRBV10-2 with TRBJ1-5, with 9 bases lining up with TRBD1. The CDR3 spans 14 residues. Germline assignment: CDR1 WSHSY and CDR2 SAAADI. After removal of 6 bases from V and 3 bases from J, the junction contained 3 bases not matched to a gene. CDR3 sequence (DNA): TGCGCCAGCAGACAGGGGGCAAACAATCAGCCCCAGCATTTT. Its protein product is CASRQGANNQPQHF.

V usage is TRBV19 and J usage is TRBJ1-3, with 7 bases identical to TRBD1. The CDR3 has 15 amino acids. Per the germline V gene, CDR1 is LNHDA and CDR2 is SQIVND (reference sequence). V shed 3 bases, J shed 3 bases, and the junction held 5 bases outside the gene matches. The CDR3 spells CASSIGTVSGNTIYF. The CDR3 DNA reads TGTGCCAGTAGTATCGGGACAGTTAGTGGAAACACCATATATTTT.

The chain recombines TRBV19 with TRBJ2-7, with TRBD1 identical over 7 bases. Germline CDR1 and CDR2: LNHDA and SQIVND (reference sequence). V was clipped by 3 bases and J by 6 bases; unmatched bases: 11. The CDR3 is made up of 15 amino acids. Written as DNA, the CDR3 is TGTGCCAGTAGTATCGGGCAGGGGGTTAGGAGCGAGCAGTACTTC. This translates into CASSIGQGVRSEQYF. Complete variable domain (other parts from reference TRBV19 and TRBJ2-7): DGGITQSPKYLFRKEGQNVTLSCEQNLNHDAMYWYRQDPGQGLRLIYYSQIVNDFQKGDIAEGYSVSREKKESFPLTVTSAQKNPTAFYLCASSIGQGVRSEQYFGPGTRLTVT.

This clone has just a few counts. CDR3 DNA: TGTGCCAGCAGCCCGGGGACAGGACAAGAGACCCAGTACTTC. Its translation is CASSPGTGQETQYF. The gene calls are TRBV5-4 and TRBJ2-5, with 8 bases lining up with TRBD1. V shed 4 bases and J 2 bases; nucleotides not matched to a gene: 4. The CDR3 has 14 residues. Germline lookup yields CDR1 SGHNT and CDR2 YYREEE (reference sequence).

The chain has TRBV19 and TRBJ1-3; D not resolved. V gave up 5 bases and J gave up 4 bases, with 9 bases separating them. CDR1 and CDR2 from the germline V gene are LNHDA and SQIVND (reference sequence). This CDR3 has 13 residues. CDR3 nucleotides: TGTGCCAGTAGTTCCTCCCCCGGAAACACCATATATTTT. As protein: CASSSSPGNTIYF.

The sample holds a few counts of this clone. J is TRBJ2-7 and V is TRBV11-1; D is perhaps TRBD1 (6 bases). The CDR3 runs to 12 residues. From germline, CDR1 is SGHAT and CDR2 FQDESV (reference sequence). Trimming took off 5 bases at V and 6 bases at J, with 11 bases between the two ends. CDR3 residues: CASSVQGSEQYF. The CDR3 bases are TGTGCCAGCAGCGTACAGGGTTCCGAGCAGTACTTC.